Listed below are T cell receptor beta chains from one sample, sequenced in a study of T cells in Graves' hyperthyroidism and ophthalmopathy. TCRdb passed the multiplex PCR reads through MiXCR, listing each CDR3 protein once. The sample lists about 350,000 distinct CDR3 sequences; 15% to 20% were seen once. Source material: blood. The source of these receptors is a middle-aged woman with Graves' ophthalmopathy. CDR3s include the opening cysteine and the closing phenylalanine or tryptophan. The order of the fields is CDR3 protein, CDR3 DNA, clone size, J gene, V gene, D gene. D genes are given only for firm matches. Some rows mark clone size as missing; the rest say once, few, many or name a class of expanded clone.

CDR3aa: CASRPELGQGPIYEQYF
CDR3nt: TGTGCCAGCAGGCCGGAGTTGGGACAGGGGCCTATCTACGAGCAGTACTTC
abundance: few
j_gene: TRBJ2-7
v_gene: TRBV11-2
d_gene: TRBD1

CDR3aa: CASSLLAGQTAFF
CDR3nt: TGTGCTAGCAGCTTACTTGCAGGACAAACAGCTTTCTTT
abundance: NA
j_gene: TRBJ1-1
v_gene: TRBV7-7
d_gene: NA

CDR3aa: CASSRGPNSYEQYF
CDR3nt: TGTGCCAGCTCACGGGGACCGAACTCCTACGAGCAGTACTTC
abundance: many
j_gene: TRBJ2-7
v_gene: TRBV18
d_gene: NA

CDR3aa: CASSLNLNYGYTF
CDR3nt: TGTGCCAGCAGTTTAAACTTGAACTATGGCTACACCTTC
abundance: many
j_gene: TRBJ1-2
v_gene: TRBV27
d_gene: NA

CDR3aa: CASSDSWEQYF
CDR3nt: TGTGCCAGCAGTGACTCCTGGGAGCAGTACTTC
abundance: many
j_gene: TRBJ2-7
v_gene: TRBV6-2/TRBV6-3
d_gene: NA

CDR3aa: CASSETTQFYEQYF
CDR3nt: TGTGCCAGCAGCGAGACTACCCAATTCTACGAGCAGTACTTC
abundance: many
j_gene: TRBJ2-7
v_gene: TRBV6-2/TRBV6-3
d_gene: NA

CDR3aa: CSASFGGSYNSPLHF
CDR3nt: TGCAGTGCTAGTTTCGGGGGATCGTATAATTCACCCCTCCACTTT
abundance: many
j_gene: TRBJ1-6
v_gene: TRBV20-1
d_gene: NA

CDR3aa: CASSRDIGGELGGYTF
CDR3nt: TGTGCCAGCAGTCGGGACATCGGTGGCGAACTCGGTGGCTACACCTTC
abundance: many
j_gene: TRBJ1-2
v_gene: TRBV6-5
d_gene: NA

CDR3aa: CASSTPGQGAGELFF
CDR3nt: TGTGCCAGCAGCACTCCGGGACAGGGGGCCGGGGAGCTGTTTTTT
abundance: NA
j_gene: TRBJ2-2
v_gene: TRBV5-6
d_gene: TRBD1

CDR3aa: CASSFKGVLNTEAFF
CDR3nt: TGTGCCAGCAGTTTCAAGGGAGTACTGAACACTGAAGCTTTCTTT
abundance: many
j_gene: TRBJ1-1
v_gene: TRBV27
d_gene: NA

CDR3aa: CASSPAMRAGETQYF
CDR3nt: TGTGCCAGCAGTCCCGCTATGCGGGCGGGAGAGACCCAGTACTTC
abundance: many
j_gene: TRBJ2-5
v_gene: TRBV6-1
d_gene: NA

CDR3aa: CASSPRSGAGGVYEQYF
CDR3nt: TGTGCCAGCTCACCAAGATCGGGAGCGGGAGGTGTCTACGAGCAGTACTTC
abundance: NA
j_gene: TRBJ2-7
v_gene: TRBV27
d_gene: TRBD2

CDR3aa: CSAIRGRTNNYGYTF
CDR3nt: TGCAGTGCTATCAGGGGGCGAACCAATAACTATGGCTACACCTTC
abundance: many
j_gene: TRBJ1-2
v_gene: TRBV20-1
d_gene: TRBD1

CDR3aa: CASSQDRGLNYGYTF
CDR3nt: TGTGCCAGCAGCCAGGACAGGGGGCTTAACTATGGCTACACCTTC
abundance: many
j_gene: TRBJ1-2
v_gene: TRBV4-2
d_gene: TRBD1

CDR3aa: CASSLSQGDNQPQHF
CDR3nt: TGTGCCAGCAGTTTATCACAGGGAGACAATCAGCCCCAGCATTTT
abundance: many
j_gene: TRBJ1-5
v_gene: TRBV27
d_gene: NA

CDR3aa: CSARYDRAVTEAFF
CDR3nt: TGCAGTGCTAGATACGACAGGGCGGTCACTGAAGCTTTCTTT
abundance: many
j_gene: TRBJ1-1
v_gene: TRBV20-1
d_gene: TRBD1

CDR3aa: CAISDLAGSAGELFF
CDR3nt: TGTGCCATCAGTGACCTAGCGGGAAGCGCCGGGGAGCTGTTTTTT
abundance: many
j_gene: TRBJ2-2
v_gene: TRBV10-3
d_gene: TRBD2

CDR3aa: CASSYLAGRGIPYEQCF
CDR3nt: TGTGCCAGCAGCTACCTTGCCGGGAGAGGGATCCCCTACGAGCAGTGCTTC
abundance: NA
j_gene: TRBJ2-7
v_gene: TRBV11-2
d_gene: NA

CDR3aa: CASSLEVNTEAFF
CDR3nt: TGTGCCAGCAGTTTAGAGGTAAACACTGAAGCTTTCTTT
abundance: many
j_gene: TRBJ1-1
v_gene: TRBV27
d_gene: NA